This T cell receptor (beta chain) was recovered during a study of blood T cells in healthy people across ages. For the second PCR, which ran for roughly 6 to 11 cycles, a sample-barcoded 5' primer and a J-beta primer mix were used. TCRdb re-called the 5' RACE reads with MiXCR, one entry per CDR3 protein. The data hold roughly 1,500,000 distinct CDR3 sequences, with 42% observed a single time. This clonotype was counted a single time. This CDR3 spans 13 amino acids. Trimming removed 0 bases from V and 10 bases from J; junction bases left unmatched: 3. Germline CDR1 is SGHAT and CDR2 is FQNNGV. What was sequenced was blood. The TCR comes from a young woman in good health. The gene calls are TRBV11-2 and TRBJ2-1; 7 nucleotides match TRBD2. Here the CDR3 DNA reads TGTGCCAGCAGCTTAGACCCACTAGCGGAGCAGTTCTTC. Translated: CASSLDPLAEQFF.